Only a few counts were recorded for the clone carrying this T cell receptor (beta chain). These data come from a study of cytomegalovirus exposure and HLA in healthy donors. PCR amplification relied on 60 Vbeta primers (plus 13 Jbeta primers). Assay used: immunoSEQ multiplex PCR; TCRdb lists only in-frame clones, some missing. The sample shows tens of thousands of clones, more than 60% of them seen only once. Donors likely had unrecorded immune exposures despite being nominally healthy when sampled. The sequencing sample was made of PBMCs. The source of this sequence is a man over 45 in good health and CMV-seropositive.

The chain's CDR3 is CASSRDRDQPQHF. Written as DNA, the CDR3 is TGTGCCAGCAGCCGGGACAGGGATCAGCCCCAGCATTTT. The V and J genes are TRBV6-5 and TRBJ1-5; 9 nucleotides match TRBD1. This CDR3 has 13 amino acids. Germline V CDR1 and CDR2: MNHEY, SVGAGI. The J segment lost 5 bases and the V segment lost 6 bases, leaving 2 bases of the junction unmatched.